Listed below are T cell receptor beta chains from one sample, sequenced in a study of patients and donors after allogeneic stem cell transplantation. Each CDR3 protein is one row after TCRdb ran MiXCR on the RT-PCR reads. The sample records about 400,000 distinct CDR3 sequences, 16% being singletons. The sample consisted of blood, either unsorted or a sorted T cell fraction (not recorded which). The receptor source for this set is a human donor who was either an allogeneic HSCT recipient or a stem cell or donor lymphocyte infusion donor (not recorded which). It is not recorded whose cells these are; they may come from a transplant donor. Each CDR3 is given with its conserved first and last residue. D genes are given only for firm matches. Some rows have no size entry. The others give once, few or many, or a class for an expanded clone.

D: NA
V: TRBV19
J: TRBJ1-1
size: few
DNA: TGTGCCAGTAGTATTATCGAAACGGGGACTGAAGCTTTCTTT
CDR3: CASSIIETGTEAFF

D: NA
V: TRBV11-1
J: TRBJ2-5
size: NA
DNA: TGTGCCAGCAGCTTTGGGCGCCTCGCCCTAGACCAAGAGACCCAGTACTTC
CDR3: CASSFGRLALDQETQYF

D: NA
V: TRBV7-9
J: TRBJ2-2
size: NA
DNA: TGTGCCAGCAGCTCAGCGCAACAGAAGGAGCTGTTTTTT
CDR3: CASSSAQQKELFF

D: TRBD1
V: TRBV4-1
J: TRBJ2-7
size: NA
DNA: TGCGCCAGCAGCCAAGATCCGGGACAGGGGTTCTACGAGCAGTACTTC
CDR3: CASSQDPGQGFYEQYF

D: TRBD1
V: TRBV5-1
J: TRBJ1-2
size: once
DNA: TGCGCCAGCAGCCGGGGACAGGGGGCTCATGGCTACACCTTC
CDR3: CASSRGQGAHGYTF

D: TRBD1
V: TRBV20-1
J: TRBJ2-7
size: few
DNA: TGCAGTGCTAGGGGACAGGGGTATGGAGAGCAGTACTTC
CDR3: CSARGQGYGEQYF

D: TRBD1
V: TRBV2
J: TRBJ2-7
size: NA
DNA: TGTGCCAGCAGTCGGAAACAGGGGGCGGGCGACGAGCAGTACTTC
CDR3: CASSRKQGAGDEQYF

D: TRBD1
V: TRBV3-1
J: TRBJ2-7
size: few
DNA: TGTGCCAGCAGCCTCGGACAGGCGGTGGGTGAGCAGTACTTC
CDR3: CASSLGQAVGEQYF

D: NA
V: TRBV12-3/TRBV12-4
J: TRBJ2-7
size: few
DNA: TGTGCCAGCAGATGGAACTCCTACGAGCAGTACTTC
CDR3: CASRWNSYEQYF

D: NA
V: TRBV12-3/TRBV12-4
J: TRBJ2-5
size: NA
DNA: TGTGCCAGAAGTTTAGGCCCCCAGGAAAGGGGTGAGACCCAGTACTTC
CDR3: CARSLGPQERGETQYF

D: TRBD2
V: TRBV12-3/TRBV12-4
J: TRBJ2-2
size: many
DNA: TGTGCCAGCAGGCGGACTAGCTCTCCCTCGAACACCGGGGAGCTGTTTTTT
CDR3: CASRRTSSPSNTGELFF

D: TRBD1
V: TRBV5-1
J: TRBJ2-1
size: few
DNA: TGCGCCAGCAGCTGGGACAGGGGAGGGGGCAATGAGCAGTTCTTC
CDR3: CASSWDRGGGNEQFF

D: NA
V: TRBV29-1
J: TRBJ1-1
size: few
DNA: TGCAGCGTTGAAAACCCGGGGAGGAACACTGAAGCTTTCTTT
CDR3: CSVENPGRNTEAFF

D: NA
V: TRBV7-3
J: TRBJ1-5
size: NA
DNA: TGTGCCAGCAGCCCCCAGGACAGCAATCAGCCCCAGCATTTT
CDR3: CASSPQDSNQPQHF

D: NA
V: TRBV27
J: TRBJ2-7
size: few
DNA: TGTGCCAGCATTCATTTCCTGTCCCCCTACGAGCAGTACTTC
CDR3: CASIHFLSPYEQYF

D: NA
V: TRBV12-3/TRBV12-4
J: TRBJ1-2
size: many
DNA: TGTGCCAGCCGGGCGGCAGATAATGGCTACACCTTC
CDR3: CASRAADNGYTF

D: NA
V: TRBV9
J: TRBJ1-3
size: NA
DNA: TGTGCCAGCAGCACCCGCCCCCCTGGAAACACCATATATTTT
CDR3: CASSTRPPGNTIYF

D: TRBD1
V: TRBV19
J: TRBJ2-7
size: NA
DNA: TGTGCCAGTAGTATAGAGTTGGGGACAGCTTCGTACTTC
CDR3: CASSIELGTASYF

D: TRBD2
V: TRBV29-1
J: TRBJ2-1
size: NA
DNA: TGCAGCGCGGGACTAGCGAACGGGGATGAGCAGTTCTTC
CDR3: CSAGLANGDEQFF

D: TRBD2
V: TRBV4-2
J: TRBJ2-7
size: few
DNA: TGTGCCAGCAGCCAAGAGTCTAGCGGGGTCTACGAGCAGTACTTC
CDR3: CASSQESSGVYEQYF

D: NA
V: TRBV27
J: TRBJ1-2
size: NA
DNA: TGTGCCAGCAGTTTATCCGGGACAAAAGGCTACACCTTC
CDR3: CASSLSGTKGYTF

D: NA
V: TRBV6-5
J: TRBJ1-5
size: NA
DNA: TGTGCCAGCAGTTACCCCTTGGGGGGCGCCAGCAATCAGCCCCAGCATTTT
CDR3: CASSYPLGGASNQPQHF

D: NA
V: TRBV12-5
J: TRBJ1-4
size: few
DNA: TGTGCTAGTGGTTCCTCTATTCCAGGAGAAAAACTGTTTTTT
CDR3: CASGSSIPGEKLFF

D: TRBD1
V: TRBV25-1
J: TRBJ2-2
size: NA
DNA: TGTGCCAGCAGTGCTAGGACAGGGAGTTTTCCCGGGGAGCTGTTTTTT
CDR3: CASSARTGSFPGELFF